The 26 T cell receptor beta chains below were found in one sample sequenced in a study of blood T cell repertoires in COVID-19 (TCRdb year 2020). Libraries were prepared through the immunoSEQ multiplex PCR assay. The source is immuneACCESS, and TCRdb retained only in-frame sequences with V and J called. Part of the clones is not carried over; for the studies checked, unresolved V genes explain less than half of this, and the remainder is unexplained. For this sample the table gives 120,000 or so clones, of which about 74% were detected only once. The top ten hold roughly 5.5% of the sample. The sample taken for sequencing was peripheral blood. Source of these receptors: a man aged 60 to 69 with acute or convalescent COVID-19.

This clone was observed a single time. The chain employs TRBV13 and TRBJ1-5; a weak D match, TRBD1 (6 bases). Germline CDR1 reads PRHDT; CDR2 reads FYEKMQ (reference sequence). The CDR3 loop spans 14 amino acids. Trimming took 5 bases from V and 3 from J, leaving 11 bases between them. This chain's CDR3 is CASSQGHLNQPQHF. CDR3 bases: TGTGCCAGCAGCCAGGGACATCTCAATCAGCCCCAGCATTTT.

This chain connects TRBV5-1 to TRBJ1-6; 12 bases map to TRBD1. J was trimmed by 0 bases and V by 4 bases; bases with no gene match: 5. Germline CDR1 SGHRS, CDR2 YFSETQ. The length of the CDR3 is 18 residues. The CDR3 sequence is CASSTGTGGGSYNSPLHF. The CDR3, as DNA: TGCGCCAGCAGCACCGGGACAGGGGGCGGCTCCTATAATTCACCCCTCCACTTT.

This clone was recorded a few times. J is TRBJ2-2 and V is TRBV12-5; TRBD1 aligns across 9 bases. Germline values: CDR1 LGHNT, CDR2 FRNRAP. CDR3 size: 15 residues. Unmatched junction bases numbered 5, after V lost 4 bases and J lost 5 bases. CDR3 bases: TGTGCTAGTGGTTCCGACAGGGGGTGGACCGGGGAGCTGTTTTTT. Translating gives CASGSDRGWTGELFF.

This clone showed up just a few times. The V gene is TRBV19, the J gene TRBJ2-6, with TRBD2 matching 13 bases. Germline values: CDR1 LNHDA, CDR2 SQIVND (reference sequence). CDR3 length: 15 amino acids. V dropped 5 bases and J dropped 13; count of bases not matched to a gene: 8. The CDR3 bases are TGTGCCAGTAGTGTCTCCGGGACTAGCGGGAAGGTCCTGACTTTC. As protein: CASSVSGTSGKVLTF. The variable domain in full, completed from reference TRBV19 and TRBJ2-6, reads DGGITQSPKYLFRKEGQNVTLSCEQNLNHDAMYWYRQDPGQGLRLIYYSQIVNDFQKGDIAEGYSVSREKKESFPLTVTSAQKNPTAFYLCASSVSGTSGKVLTFGAGSRLTVL.

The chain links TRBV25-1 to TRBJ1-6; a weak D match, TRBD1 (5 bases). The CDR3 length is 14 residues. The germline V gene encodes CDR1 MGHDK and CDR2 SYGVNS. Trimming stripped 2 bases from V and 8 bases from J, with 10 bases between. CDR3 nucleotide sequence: TGTGCCAGCAGTGAACCGGGACTCCATTCACCCCTCCACTTT. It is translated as CASSEPGLHSPLHF.

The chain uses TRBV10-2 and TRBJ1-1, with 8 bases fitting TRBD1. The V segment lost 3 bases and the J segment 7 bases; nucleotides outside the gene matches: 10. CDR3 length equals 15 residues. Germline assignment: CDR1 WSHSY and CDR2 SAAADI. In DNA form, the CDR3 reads TGCGCCAGCAGTGACCGCCGGACAGGGCATGGTGAAGCTTTCTTT. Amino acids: CASSDRRTGHGEAFF.

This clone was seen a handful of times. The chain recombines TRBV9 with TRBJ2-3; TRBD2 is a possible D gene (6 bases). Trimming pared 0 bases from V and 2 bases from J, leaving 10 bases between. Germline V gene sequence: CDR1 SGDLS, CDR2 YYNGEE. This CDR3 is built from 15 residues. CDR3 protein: CASSVAEGSTDTQYF. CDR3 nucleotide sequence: TGTGCCAGCAGCGTAGCGGAGGGATCCACAGATACGCAGTATTTT.

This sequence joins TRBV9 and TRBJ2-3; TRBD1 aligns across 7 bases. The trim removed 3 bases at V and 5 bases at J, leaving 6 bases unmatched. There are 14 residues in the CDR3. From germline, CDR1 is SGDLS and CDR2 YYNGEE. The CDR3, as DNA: TGTGCCAGCAGCGCACAGGGGATTGGAGATACGCAGTATTTT. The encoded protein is CASSAQGIGDTQYF.

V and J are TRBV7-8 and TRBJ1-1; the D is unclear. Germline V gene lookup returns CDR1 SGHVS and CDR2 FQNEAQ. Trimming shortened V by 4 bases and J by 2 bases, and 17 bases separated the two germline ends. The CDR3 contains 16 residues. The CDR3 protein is CASSYPPGRPNTEAFF. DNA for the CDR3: TGTGCCAGCAGCTATCCCCCAGGCCGACCAAACACTGAAGCTTTCTTT.

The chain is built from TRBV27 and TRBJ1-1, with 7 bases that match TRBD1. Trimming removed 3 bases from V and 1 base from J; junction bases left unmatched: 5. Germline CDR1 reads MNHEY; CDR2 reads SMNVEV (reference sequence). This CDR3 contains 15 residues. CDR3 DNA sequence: TGTGCCAGCAGTTTGACAGGGTTCGGGAACACTGAAGCTTTCTTT. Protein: CASSLTGFGNTEAFF.

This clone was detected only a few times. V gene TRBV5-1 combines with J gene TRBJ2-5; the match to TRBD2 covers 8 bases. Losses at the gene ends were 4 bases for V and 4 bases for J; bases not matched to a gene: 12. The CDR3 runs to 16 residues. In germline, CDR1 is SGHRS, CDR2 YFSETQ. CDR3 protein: CASSPSQGLAGETQYF. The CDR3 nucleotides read TGCGCCAGCAGCCCCAGCCAGGGGCTAGCGGGAGAGACCCAGTACTTC.

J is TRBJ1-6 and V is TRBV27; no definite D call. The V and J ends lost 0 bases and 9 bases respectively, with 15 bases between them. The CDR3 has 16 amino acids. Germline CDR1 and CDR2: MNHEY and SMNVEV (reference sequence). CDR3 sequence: CASSLSNRAGSSPLHF. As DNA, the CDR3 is TGTGCCAGCAGTTTATCGAACCGAGCAGGAAGTTCACCCCTCCACTTT.

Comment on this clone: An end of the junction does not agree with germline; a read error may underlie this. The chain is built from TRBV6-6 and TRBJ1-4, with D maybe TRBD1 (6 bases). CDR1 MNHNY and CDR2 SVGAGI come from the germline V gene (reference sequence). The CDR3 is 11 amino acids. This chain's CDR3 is CASSNIGQPQF. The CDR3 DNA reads TGTGCCAGCAGTAACATCGGACAGCCCCAATTT.

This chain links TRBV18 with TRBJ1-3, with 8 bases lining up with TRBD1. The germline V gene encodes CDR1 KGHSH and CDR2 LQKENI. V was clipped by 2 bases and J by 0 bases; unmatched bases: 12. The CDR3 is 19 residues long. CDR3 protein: CASSPSSGTGRSSGNTIYF. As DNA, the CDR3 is TGTGCCAGCTCACCAAGCTCCGGGACAGGTCGGAGCTCTGGAAACACCATATATTTT.

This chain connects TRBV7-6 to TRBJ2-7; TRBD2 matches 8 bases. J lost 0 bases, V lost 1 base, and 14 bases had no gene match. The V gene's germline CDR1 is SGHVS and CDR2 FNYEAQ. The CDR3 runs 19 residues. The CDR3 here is CASSLVASGFTLGSYEQYF. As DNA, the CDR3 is TGTGCCAGCAGCTTAGTGGCTAGCGGGTTTACTCTCGGCTCCTACGAGCAGTACTTC.

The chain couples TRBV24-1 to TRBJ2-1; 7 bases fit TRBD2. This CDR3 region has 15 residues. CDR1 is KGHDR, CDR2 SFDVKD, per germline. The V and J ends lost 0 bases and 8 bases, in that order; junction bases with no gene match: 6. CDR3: CATSDLSGMAHEQFF. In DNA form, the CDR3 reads TGTGCCACCAGTGATTTGAGCGGGATGGCGCATGAGCAGTTCTTC.

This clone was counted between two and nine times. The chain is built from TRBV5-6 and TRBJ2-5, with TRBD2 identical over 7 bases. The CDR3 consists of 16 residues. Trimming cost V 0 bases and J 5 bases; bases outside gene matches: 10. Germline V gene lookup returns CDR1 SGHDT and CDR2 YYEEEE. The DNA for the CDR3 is TGTGCCAGCAGCTTGGGTGACGGGAGGTTCTTGGAGACCCAGTACTTC. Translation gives CASSLGDGRFLETQYF. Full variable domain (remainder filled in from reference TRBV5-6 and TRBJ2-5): DAGVTQSPTHLIKTRGQQVTLRCSPKSGHDTVSWYQQALGQGPQFIFQYYEEEERQRGNFPDRFSGHQFPNYSSELNVNALLLGDSALYLCASSLGDGRFLETQYFGPGTRLLVL.

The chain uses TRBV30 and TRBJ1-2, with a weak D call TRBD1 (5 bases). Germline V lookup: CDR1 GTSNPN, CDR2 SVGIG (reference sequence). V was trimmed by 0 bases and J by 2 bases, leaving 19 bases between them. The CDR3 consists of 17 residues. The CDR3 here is CAWSVLPTQGKNYGYTF. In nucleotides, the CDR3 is TGTGCCTGGAGTGTACTCCCCACGCAGGGAAAAAACTATGGCTACACCTTC.

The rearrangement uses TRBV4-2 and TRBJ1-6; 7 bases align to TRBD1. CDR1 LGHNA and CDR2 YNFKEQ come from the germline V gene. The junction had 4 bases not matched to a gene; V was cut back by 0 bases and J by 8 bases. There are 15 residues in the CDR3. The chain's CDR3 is CASSQEPDRDSPLHF. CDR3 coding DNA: TGTGCCAGCAGCCAAGAGCCTGACAGGGATTCACCCCTCCACTTT.

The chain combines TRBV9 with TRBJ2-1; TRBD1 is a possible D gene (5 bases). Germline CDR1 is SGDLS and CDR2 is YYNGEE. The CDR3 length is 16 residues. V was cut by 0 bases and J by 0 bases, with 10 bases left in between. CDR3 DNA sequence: TGTGCCAGCAGCGTAGAAGGGGCGTACTCCTACAATGAGCAGTTCTTC. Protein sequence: CASSVEGAYSYNEQFF.

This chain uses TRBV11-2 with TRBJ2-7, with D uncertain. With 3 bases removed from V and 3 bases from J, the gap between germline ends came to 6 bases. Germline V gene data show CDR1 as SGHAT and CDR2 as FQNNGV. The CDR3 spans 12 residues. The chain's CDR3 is CASSFGLYEQYF. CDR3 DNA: TGTGCCAGCAGCTTTGGGCTCTACGAGCAGTACTTC. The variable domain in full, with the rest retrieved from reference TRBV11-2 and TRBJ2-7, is EAGVAQSPRYKIIEKRQSVAFWCNPISGHATLYWYQQILGQGPKLLIQFQNNGVVDDSQLPKDRFSAERLKGVDSTLKIQPAKLEDSAVYLCASSFGLYEQYFGPGTRLTVT.

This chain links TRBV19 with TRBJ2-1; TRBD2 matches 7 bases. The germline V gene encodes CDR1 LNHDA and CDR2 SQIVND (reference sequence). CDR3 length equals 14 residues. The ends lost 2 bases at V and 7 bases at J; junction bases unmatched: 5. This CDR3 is CASSILGRGNEQFF. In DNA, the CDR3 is TGTGCCAGTAGTATATTGGGGCGGGGGAATGAGCAGTTCTTC. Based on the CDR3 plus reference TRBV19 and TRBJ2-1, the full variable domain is DGGITQSPKYLFRKEGQNVTLSCEQNLNHDAMYWYRQDPGQGLRLIYYSQIVNDFQKGDIAEGYSVSREKKESFPLTVTSAQKNPTAFYLCASSILGRGNEQFFGPGTRLTVL.

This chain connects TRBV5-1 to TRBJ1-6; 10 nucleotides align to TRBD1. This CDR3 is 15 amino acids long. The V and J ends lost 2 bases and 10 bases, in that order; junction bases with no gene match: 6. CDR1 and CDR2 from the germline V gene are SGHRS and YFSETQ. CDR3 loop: CASSLEGQGKSPLHF. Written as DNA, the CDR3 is TGCGCCAGCAGCTTAGAGGGACAGGGGAAATCACCCCTCCACTTT.

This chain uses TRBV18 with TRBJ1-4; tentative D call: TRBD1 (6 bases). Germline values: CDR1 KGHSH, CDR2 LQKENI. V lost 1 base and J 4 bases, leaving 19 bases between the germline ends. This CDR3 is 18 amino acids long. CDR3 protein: CASSPRIVRGANNEKLFF. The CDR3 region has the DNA TGTGCCAGCTCACCACGGATCGTCCGGGGGGCAAATAATGAAAAACTGTTTTTT.

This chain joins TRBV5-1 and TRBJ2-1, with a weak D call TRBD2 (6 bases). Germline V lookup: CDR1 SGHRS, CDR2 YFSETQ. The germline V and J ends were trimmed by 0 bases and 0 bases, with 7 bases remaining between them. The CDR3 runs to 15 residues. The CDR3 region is CASSLAGSSYNEQFF. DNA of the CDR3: TGCGCCAGCAGCTTGGCCGGGAGCTCCTACAATGAGCAGTTCTTC. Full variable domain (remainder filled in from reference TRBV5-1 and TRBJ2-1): KAGVTQTPRYLIKTRGQQVTLSCSPISGHRSVSWYQQTPGQGLQFLFEYFSETQRNKGNFPGRFSGRQFSNSRSEMNVSTLELGDSALYLCASSLAGSSYNEQFFGPGTRLTVL.

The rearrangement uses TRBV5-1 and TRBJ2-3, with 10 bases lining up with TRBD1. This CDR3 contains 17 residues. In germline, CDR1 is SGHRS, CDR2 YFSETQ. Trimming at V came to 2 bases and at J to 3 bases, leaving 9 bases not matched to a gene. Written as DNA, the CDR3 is TGCGCCAGCAGCTTTAAGACAGGGGGCCTCCGGACAGATACGCAGTATTTT. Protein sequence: CASSFKTGGLRTDTQYF.